This T cell receptor (beta chain) was identified in a study of blood T cell repertoires in COVID-19. The wider study: Samples came from the United States, Italy and Spain, spanning acute and convalescent COVID-19.

Authors' processing steps: Estimation of nucleated cell counts relied on the amplification of reference gene primers. Some clones are missing from TCRdb's copy, which holds only in-frame ones; the method was immunoSEQ multiplex PCR. The V and J calls and clone size come from that table; D and trimming were worked out from the DNA. Of under 300,000 clones in the sample, less than 90% were seen once. The CDR3 spans 14 residues. Losses at the gene ends were 8 bases for V and 1 base for J; bases not matched to a gene: 4. Germline V gene lookup returns CDR1 MNHEY and CDR2 SVGAGI. The chain uses TRBV6-5 and TRBJ2-1; 8 bases align to TRBD2. Sequenced material: peripheral blood. The sequence was obtained from a human donor in a cohort sampled during active COVID-19. The CDR3 DNA is TGTGCCAGCCTCGGGAGGGAGTCCTACAATGAGCAGTTCTTC. It codes for CASLGRESYNEQFF.